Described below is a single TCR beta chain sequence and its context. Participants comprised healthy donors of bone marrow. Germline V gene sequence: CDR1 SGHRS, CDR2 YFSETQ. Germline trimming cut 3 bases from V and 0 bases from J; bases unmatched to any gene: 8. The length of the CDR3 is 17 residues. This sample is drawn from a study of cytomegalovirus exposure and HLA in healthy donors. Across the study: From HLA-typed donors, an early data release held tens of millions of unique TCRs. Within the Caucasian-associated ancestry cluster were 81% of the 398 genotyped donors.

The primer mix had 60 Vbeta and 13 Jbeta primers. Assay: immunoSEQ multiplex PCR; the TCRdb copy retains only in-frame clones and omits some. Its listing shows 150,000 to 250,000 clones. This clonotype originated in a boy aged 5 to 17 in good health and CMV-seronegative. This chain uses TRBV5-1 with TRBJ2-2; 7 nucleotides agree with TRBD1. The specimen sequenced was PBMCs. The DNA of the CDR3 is TGCGCCAGCAGCTATAAAGACGGGACAGCGAACACCGGGGAGCTGTTTTTT. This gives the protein CASSYKDGTANTGELFF. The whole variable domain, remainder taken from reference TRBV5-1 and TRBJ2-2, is KAGVTQTPRYLIKTRGQQVTLSCSPISGHRSVSWYQQTPGQGLQFLFEYFSETQRNKGNFPGRFSGRQFSNSRSEMNVSTLELGDSALYLCASSYKDGTANTGELFFGEGSRLTVL.